The sequence of this T cell receptor (beta chain) was determined in a study of T cells in Graves' hyperthyroidism and ophthalmopathy. Points from the study as a whole: Blood also held most thyroid clonotypes expanded beyond 0.001.

Amplification of TCR beta CDR3 regions was performed using RNA transcripts as template. A set of HTBI primers served as the primers for a first-round RT-PCR of the TCR CDR3. TCRdb reprocessed the multiplex PCR reads via MiXCR and lists one record per CDR3 protein. In the table there are around 440,000 distinct CDR3 sequences, around a sixth of which are singletons. Stable hyperthyroidism: no ophthalmopathy progression over 18 months of follow-up. Patients between 18 and 65 years old had hyperthyroidism, newly diagnosed and lasting under 2 months. Investigators excluded patients with uncontrolled infection, other autoimmune disease, pregnancy or lactation. This clonotype showed up many times. Its target is unknown. The clonotype was recovered from a woman younger than 30 with Graves' hyperthyroidism. Sequencing was carried out using blood.

CDR3 in amino acids: CASGPLNRGPLQETQYF. The CDR3 nucleotides read TGTGCCAGCGGACCATTGAACAGGGGCCCTCTTCAAGAGACCCAGTACTTC. The chain carries TRBV2 and TRBJ2-5; the match to TRBD1 covers 7 bases. Germline trimming cut 8 bases from V and 2 bases from J; bases unmatched to any gene: 17. Germline values: CDR1 SNHLY, CDR2 FYNNEI. CDR3 length equals 17 residues.